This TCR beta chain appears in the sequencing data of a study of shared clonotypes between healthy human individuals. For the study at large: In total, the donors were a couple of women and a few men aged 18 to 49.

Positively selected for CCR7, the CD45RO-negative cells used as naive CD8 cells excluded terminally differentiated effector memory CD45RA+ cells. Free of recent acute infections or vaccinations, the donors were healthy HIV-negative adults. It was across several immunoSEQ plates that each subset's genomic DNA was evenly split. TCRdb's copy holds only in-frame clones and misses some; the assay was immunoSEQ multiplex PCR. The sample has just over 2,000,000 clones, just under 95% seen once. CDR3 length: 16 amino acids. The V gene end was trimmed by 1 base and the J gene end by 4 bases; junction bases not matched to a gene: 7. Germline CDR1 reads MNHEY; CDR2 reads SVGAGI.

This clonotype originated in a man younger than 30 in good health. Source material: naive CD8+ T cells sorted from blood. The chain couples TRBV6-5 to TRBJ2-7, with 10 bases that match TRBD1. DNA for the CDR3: TGTGCCAGCAGTTACTTTAGGGACAGGGGAGGATACGAGCAGTACTTC. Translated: CASSYFRDRGGYEQYF.